Reported below is one T cell receptor (beta chain). Its specific antigen is unknown. Nothing much larger sits one base from this clone, and base qualities are not available. Library construction relied on RT-PCR. TCRdb lists the instrument as Illumina MiSeq. TCRdb applied fastp at Q25 and MiXCR to the public reads, then kept only in-frame beta chains. Identical CDR3 proteins give one entry, which carries the most common genes and DNA. The sample table contains about 700,000 distinct CDR3 sequences; only one count was recorded for about 14% of them. About 3.9% of the sample goes to the ten largest clones. The sample is drawn from a study (dated by TCRdb to about 2016). Taken from the germline V gene, the CDR1 and CDR2 loops are KGHDR and SFDVKD. From cysteine to phenylalanine, the CDR3 is 14 amino acids long. Of the read, only the CDR3 DNA is kept; its 42 bases are in frame from base 1. The germline ends are 9 bases apart after V is trimmed by 3 bases and J by 3 bases.

Sequencing was performed on memory CD4+ T cells from blood. This sequence originates from a female donor in good health, serving as a healthy control. Here the chain combines TRBV24-1 and TRBJ2-3; the D region possibly corresponds to TRBD2 (6 bases align). The CDR3 protein is CATSDGGTTDTQYF. In nucleotide form, the sequence is TGTGCCACCAGTGATGGGGGGACGACAGATACGCAGTATTTT.